The clone carrying this T cell receptor (beta chain) was counted only a few times. Its specificity is unknown. The entry originates in a study of T-cell memory formation after mild COVID-19. Study summary: Clusters were largely donor specific.

Germline assignment: CDR1 MNHNY and CDR2 SVGAGI (reference sequence). Trimming left V 6 bases short and J 9 bases short, with 15 bases between. The CDR3 spans 14 residues. Study observations and caveats: Pre-infection memory held some responding clones, suggesting pre-existing cross-reactive T cells responded. Clones that shrank (day 15 to 85) were balanced CD4/CD8, whereas later expanders leaned CD4+. Specificity for SARS-CoV-2 was not confirmed among the second-wave clones peaking on day 37.

TCRdb used MiXCR to reprocess the 5' RACE reads, holding one entry per CDR3 protein. The sample records 260,000 or so distinct CDR3 sequences, 16% being singletons. This TCR was sampled from a man aged 18 to 29 who had mild COVID-19 (a few samples of this study predate the infection). Cell type and time point are not known. The chain links TRBV6-6 to TRBJ1-6, with a tentative D call TRBD1 (5 bases). The sequenced sample consisted of PBMCs or a T cell subset sorted from them (not recorded which). Here the CDR3 DNA reads TGTGCCAGCAGCTCCGGGACGGTTAGTTCACCCCTCCACTTT. Translated: CASSSGTVSSPLHF.